The 10 T cell receptor beta chains below were found in one sample sequenced in a study of response to subunit inactivated influenza vaccine (dated by TCRdb to between 2018 and 2020). Library preparation was by RT-PCR. Data came from an Illumina HiSeq 2500. TCRdb reanalyzed the raw reads on its own, using fastp at Q25 for trimming and MiXCR for clone calling, and kept in-frame beta chains. Each CDR3 protein gets just one entry, which takes the most common genes and DNA from the rows behind it. Across this sample there are just under 550,000 distinct CDR3 sequences, with around a quarter seen only once. The ten most abundant clones make up around 2.8% of the sample. Separately, the same data were catalogued under a study of T cells expressing NK-cell markers. As the second paper documents: TCR beta cDNA libraries were prepared using 5'RACE template switching, which introduced a universal primer site and unique molecular identifiers.

Here the sequenced sample was CD4+ T cells sorted from PBMCs, taken 11 to 12 days after vaccination. These receptor sequences come from a man aged 45 to 65 who received an inactivated influenza vaccine. Donor details come from another sample of the same person, matched by shared clones.

This clonotype was seen many times. The chain combines TRBV5-1 with TRBJ2-1, with 7 positions matching TRBD1. Germline V gives CDR1 SGHRS, CDR2 YFSETQ. The CDR3 length is 16 residues. Trimming removed 3 bases from V and 9 bases from J; junction bases left unmatched: 15. The CDR3 DNA follows: TGCGCCAGCAGCTCGCGGACGGGAACAGGGGTTGGTGAGCAGTTCTTC. The encoded protein is CASSSRTGTGVGEQFF. Using reference TRBV5-1 and TRBJ2-1 for the parts outside the CDR3, the full variable domain is KAGVTQTPRYLIKTRGQQVTLSCSPISGHRSVSWYQQTPGQGLQFLFEYFSETQRNKGNFPGRFSGRQFSNSRSEMNVSTLELGDSALYLCASSSRTGTGVGEQFFGPGTRLTVL.

This clonotype appeared many times. CDR3 coding DNA: TGTGCCAGCAGCTCGCGACAGGGCACTGAAGCTTTCTTT. Translating it yields CASSSRQGTEAFF. The rearrangement uses TRBV7-2 and TRBJ1-1, with 7 bases fitting TRBD1. V was pared by 4 bases and J by 4 bases, with 3 bases of the junction left unmatched. Per germline, CDR1 SGHTA and CDR2 FQGNSA. There are 13 residues in the CDR3.

V and J are TRBV29-1 and TRBJ1-1; D is ambiguous. The CDR3 runs 12 residues. Trimming stripped 6 bases from V and 1 base from J, with 9 bases between. Germline loops: CDR1 SQVTM, CDR2 ANQGSEA. CDR3 loop: CSVGAPNTEAFF. CDR3 DNA: TGCAGCGTAGGAGCACCGAACACTGAAGCTTTCTTT.

The chain combines TRBV5-6 with TRBJ1-1; tentatively, D is TRBD1 (5 bases). There are 14 residues in the CDR3. The germline V and J ends were trimmed by 4 bases and 3 bases, with 13 bases remaining between them. Germline V gene sequence: CDR1 SGHDT, CDR2 YYEEEE. Here the CDR3 DNA reads TGTGCCAGCAGCGTCGGACTGGGGGACACTGAAGCTTTCTTT. It codes for CASSVGLGDTEAFF.

This chain uses TRBV29-1 with TRBJ2-3; the match to TRBD1 covers 7 bases. The germline V gene has CDR1 SQVTM and CDR2 ANQGSEA. V shed 4 bases, J shed 6 bases, and the junction held 7 bases outside the gene matches. The CDR3 length is 13 residues. CDR3 residues: CSVARGRGDTQYF. For the CDR3, the DNA is TGCAGCGTTGCGAGGGGGCGTGGGGATACGCAGTATTTT.

This clonotype came up a few times. The chain recombines TRBV29-1 with TRBJ1-1; D is uncertain. V shed 7 bases and J shed 5 bases, with 17 bases lying between them. The CDR3 contains 13 residues. Germline-derived CDR1 and CDR2 are SQVTM and ANQGSEA. Here the CDR3 reads CSGEKWGSTEAFF. The CDR3 DNA follows: TGCAGCGGGGAGAAATGGGGTAGTACTGAAGCTTTCTTT.

There are a few counts of this clonotype. The CDR3 sequence is CASSPPGVTEAFF. The CDR3 region has the DNA TGTGCCAGCAGTCCTCCGGGGGTCACTGAAGCTTTCTTT. The V gene is TRBV6-1, the J gene TRBJ1-1; a weak D match, TRBD1 (5 bases). CDR3 length equals 13 residues. Looked up from germline, CDR1 is MNHNS and CDR2 is SASEGT. Trimming removed 5 bases from V and 4 bases from J, with 11 bases in between.

This clonotype appeared many times. J is TRBJ1-4 and V is TRBV12-3 or TRBV12-4; no firm D call. CDR3 size: 11 residues. V lost 6 bases and J lost 8, with 7 bases in between. As DNA, the CDR3 is TGTGCCAGCAGGCTGACAGAAAAACTGTTTTTT. Translation: CASRLTEKLFF.

This rearrangement joins TRBV5-1 to TRBJ2-1; 9 bases are shared with TRBD2. CDR3 length: 16 residues. With V trimmed by 0 bases and J by 7 bases, 8 bases remained unmatched. Germline V gene sequence: CDR1 SGHRS, CDR2 YFSETQ. The CDR3 coding sequence is TGCGCCAGCAGCTTGGTGGCGGGGGGGCCTTTTAATGAGCAGTTCTTC. Translated: CASSLVAGGPFNEQFF.

This clonotype was seen more than once but under ten times. The chain joins TRBV20-1 to TRBJ2-3; the match to TRBD1 covers 10 bases. Germline V gives CDR1 DFQATT, CDR2 SNEGSKA (reference sequence). The CDR3 totals 16 residues. V shed 0 bases and J 4 bases; nucleotides not matched to a gene: 7. In DNA form, the CDR3 reads TGCAGTGCTAGAGAGTACCGGGACAGGGGTGCAGATACGCAGTATTTT. This sequence encodes CSAREYRDRGADTQYF.